This T cell receptor beta chain stems from a study of beta chain features in type 1 diabetes listed by TCRdb under 2018. Context from the whole study: Mean age, gender distribution, total cell number and subset yield did not differ between patients and healthy donors. A total of under 120,000,000 sorted cells were examined across all samples, and RNA yield correlated strongly with the number of cells per subset. In the study, recently diagnosed type 1 diabetes patients and matched healthy donors were compared on the TCRB repertoires of their sorted circulating CD4+ T cell subsets. Naive and central memory subsets were obtained from all 30 or so donors, but regulatory and stem cell-like memory subsets were isolated from only 8 patients and about 8 healthy donors.

Each donor gave one peripheral blood draw, roughly 110 mL on average, collected into heparinised tubes. Using a panel that included CD45RO, CCR7, CD25, CD127, CD95 and CD27, naive, central memory, regulatory and stem cell-like memory CD4+ T cells were sorted on a BD FACSAria II. Purity was above 95% for every sorted population. Right away, PBMCs were isolated by Lymphoprep density gradient centrifugation and were stained directly, with no culture step. Samples were stained and sorted in pairs, with one healthy donor and one patient per experiment, so that batch effects were minimized. The entire amount of isolated RNA was reverse transcribed using the High Capacity cDNA Reverse Transcription Kit, so the sequenced TCRB transcripts were expressed ones. Deep immunoSEQ sequencing was applied to naive, central memory and regulatory T cell samples, giving an average of about 3.57 million total reads per sample. After sorted cells were lysed in RLT buffer, RNA was extracted with DNase-treated RNeasy Micro or Mini kits, with the choice depending on cell number. To prevent cross-contamination, each cell subset was processed individually, whereas patient and healthy donor samples were processed jointly. The immunoSEQ multiplex PCR was used to amplify TCRB sequences from cDNA, yielding 87-bp fragments that span the CDR3 region. The amplicons were sequenced using the Illumina HiSeq platform. As for how the authors treated the data: PCR bias was corrected computationally using synthetic template baselines, and reads within Hamming distance 2 were collapsed, with unmergeable singletons discarded. By aligning reads against IMGT, V, D and J genes, CDR3 length, and insertions or deletions at six rearrangement sites were assigned. Within each subset, clonotype counts were normalized to sorted cell number, after which true diversity and Gini coefficients were computed with the tcR R package. Repertoire sharing was quantified using the overlap coefficient calculated on TCRB nucleotide sequences. Imported from immuneACCESS, the table was reduced by TCRdb to in-frame sequences with V and J called. These copies leave out some clones; in studies compared against another copy, an unresolved V gene accounts for under half, and the cause of the remainder is not known. V and J calls plus clone size are reproduced from that table; the DNA served to infer D and trimming. This sample is represented by over 120,000 clones; around an eighth of them were singletons. The ten largest clones take up 1.3% of the sample.

Overall results and qualifications from the work: Sequencing cDNA rather than genomic DNA could over-represent highly expressing activated cells, although activation and CD3 levels did not differ between groups. Naive, central memory and regulatory TCRB repertoires appeared to be more alike among patients than among healthy donors. Shorter templates might have been favored by PCR, but patient and control samples were amplified and corrected together, so both groups would have been affected equally by any skew. Type 1 diabetes patients showed a moderate but significant shortening of TCRB CDR3 length in all four CD4+ subsets. Because the HLA sub-analyses included only small numbers of individuals, any influence of HLA type on TCRB rearrangement was left unresolved. Fewer insertions and more nucleotide deletions at VDJ recombination sites were observed in patients with type 1 diabetes, implying thymic rearrangement abnormalities.

As concerns this clone: No cognate antigen has been identified for it. Per-base quality was not reported, and no clone a single base away is much larger than it.

Sequenced input: central memory CD4+ T cells from blood. The source of this sequence is a man between 18 and 35 years old with type 1 diabetes.

The DNA sequence is TGCAGCGCGCAGGGAGCGGATCAGCCCCAGCATTTT. Its amino acids are CSAQGADQPQHF. The chain is made from TRBV29-1 and TRBJ1-5; TRBD1 is a possible D gene, resting on 5 matching bases. From a lookup of the germline V gene, CDR1 and CDR2 are SQVTM and ANQGSEA. V is cut by 7 bases and J by 5 bases, and the space between the germline ends is 12 bases. The cysteine opens and the phenylalanine closes a CDR3 of 12 amino acids. Only the CDR3 DNA is retained, 36 bases long and in frame from the first base.